Each of the 20 T cell receptor beta chains below was sequenced from the same sample in a study of identical twins (dated by TCRdb to the mid-2010s). Libraries were prepared through 5' RACE. The run used an Illumina HiSeq 2000. TCRdb ran its own pipeline on the public reads, namely fastp trimming at Q25 and MiXCR clone calling, and kept in-frame beta chains. Rows with one shared CDR3 protein collapse into an entry with the most common genes and DNA. Within this sample are approximately 690,000 distinct CDR3 sequences, with 5.5% to 6.5% of them counted one time only. The top ten hold roughly 1.6% of the sample. Sequenced material: naive T cells sorted from blood. The meaning of the sample's cell subset or site label: cells isolated with a human naive T-cell isolation kit. These receptors were collected from a man aged 18 to 29 in good health.

This clonotype was picked up a small number of times. V usage is TRBV5-1 and J usage is TRBJ2-5; no definite D call. V shed 4 bases and J shed 5 bases, with 18 bases lying between them. The germline V gene has CDR1 SGHRS and CDR2 YFSETQ. This CDR3 region has 15 residues. The CDR3, as DNA: TGCGCCAGCAGCCAGAAAATTCAGTTGAGGGAGACCCAGTACTTC. Translated, it gives CASSQKIQLRETQYF.

This clonotype was observed a handful of times. This chain joins TRBV5-1 and TRBJ2-7; TRBD1 or TRBD2 may be the D gene (5 bases each). V lost 0 bases to trimming and J lost 2 bases, with 15 bases between them. In germline, CDR1 is SGHRS, CDR2 YFSETQ. The CDR3 length is 16 residues. The CDR3 loop reads CASSLAPGAAAYEQYV. DNA for the CDR3: TGCGCCAGCAGCTTGGCACCCGGGGCAGCAGCCTACGAGCAGTACGTC.

The chain combines TRBV5-1 with TRBJ2-2; TRBD2 is a possible D gene (5 bases). Germline loops: CDR1 SGHRS, CDR2 YFSETQ. Trimming stripped 4 bases from V and 4 bases from J, with 14 bases between. This CDR3 region has 15 residues. In nucleotides, the CDR3 is TGCGCCAGCAGCGCGGCCGGCCGGGGCACCGGGGAGCTGTTTTTT. It is translated as CASSAAGRGTGELFF.

The sample holds many counts of this clonotype. This rearrangement joins TRBV18 to TRBJ1-2, with D perhaps TRBD1 (5 bases). Germline loops: CDR1 KGHSH, CDR2 LQKENI. This CDR3 spans 15 amino acids. The V end lost 2 bases, the J end lost 8 bases, and 18 bases lay between the germline ends. CDR3 protein: CASSPSGTPAQGYTF. CDR3 sequence (DNA): TGTGCCAGCTCACCATCCGGGACCCCGGCACAAGGCTACACCTTC.

Ten or more counts support this clonotype. The chain has TRBV7-2 and TRBJ2-1; tentative D call: TRBD2 (6 bases). This CDR3 is 14 amino acids long. V lost 4 bases, J lost 8 bases, and 15 bases lay in between. Germline V gene sequence: CDR1 SGHTA, CDR2 FQGNSA. CDR3 sequence: CASSSAGGADEQFF. In DNA form, the CDR3 reads TGTGCCAGCAGCTCAGCAGGAGGGGCGGATGAGCAGTTCTTC.

The CDR3 region is CASSWGRGETQYF. DNA for the CDR3: TGCGCCAGCAGTTGGGGCAGGGGGGAGACCCAGTACTTC. The chain combines TRBV10-2 with TRBJ2-5; 7 bases agree with TRBD1. Per germline, CDR1 WSHSY and CDR2 SAAADI. This CDR3 is built from 13 residues. J gave up 5 bases and V 5 bases, and 5 bases lay outside the gene matches.

With regard to this clonotype: The junction differs from germline at one of its ends, possibly a read error. The V gene is TRBV5-5, the J gene TRBJ1-2; 10 bases match TRBD1. Germline V gene sequence: CDR1 SGHKS, CDR2 YYEKEE (reference sequence). The CDR3 is 17 amino acids. The CDR3: CASSIRQGAEYNFGYTF. CDR3 coding DNA: TGTGCCAGCAGCATACGACAGGGGGCGGAGTACAACTTTGGCTACACCTTC. Based on the CDR3 plus reference TRBV5-5 and TRBJ1-2, the full variable domain is DAGVTQSPTHLIKTRGQQVTLRCSPISGHKSVSWYQQVLGQGPQFIFQYYEKEERGRGNFPDRFSARQFPNYSSELNVNALLLGDSALYLCASSIRQGAEYNFGYTFGSGTRLTVV.

This clonotype was counted many times. The genes are TRBV12-3 or TRBV12-4 and TRBJ1-4, with D maybe TRBD1 (5 bases). The CDR3 has 13 residues. Trimming removed 7 bases at V and 8 bases at J, with 14 bases between. The CDR3 nucleotides are TGTGCCAGCACCCTTGGGGGAGGAGAAAAACTGTTTTTT. This encodes CASTLGGGEKLFF.

This clonotype was counted at least ten times. The chain combines TRBV28 with TRBJ2-1; a possible D gene is TRBD2 (6 bases). Trimming left V 3 bases short and J 8 bases short, with 11 bases between. Germline-derived CDR1 and CDR2 are MDHEN and SYDVKM. The CDR3 is 13 residues long. For the CDR3, the DNA is TGTGCCAGCAGTTTGGGGGGACGGTATGAGCAGTTCTTC. Protein sequence: CASSLGGRYEQFF.

This clonotype was counted a few times. V gene TRBV29-1 combines with J gene TRBJ2-5, with D possibly TRBD1 on 5 matching bases. Trimming took 7 bases from V and 0 from J, leaving 9 bases between them. Germline lookup yields CDR1 SQVTM and CDR2 ANQGSEA. The CDR3 length is 12 residues. CDR3: CSATENQETQYF. The CDR3 bases are TGCAGCGCGACAGAGAACCAAGAGACCCAGTACTTC.

Only a few counts were recorded for this clonotype. The V call is TRBV7-3, the J call TRBJ2-2; 10 nucleotides agree with TRBD2. From germline, CDR1 is SGHTA and CDR2 FQGTGA. J lost 6 bases, V lost 2 bases, and 6 bases had no gene match. The CDR3 runs 16 residues. CDR3 sequence: CASSLFPSGSSGELFF. The CDR3 nucleotides read TGTGCCAGCAGCTTATTTCCTAGCGGGAGCTCCGGGGAGCTGTTTTTT.

This clonotype was found a few times. The V and J genes are TRBV3-1 and TRBJ2-3; possibly TRBD2 for D (6 bases). Germline V gene lookup returns CDR1 LGHDT and CDR2 YNNKEL (reference sequence). The CDR3 spans 15 residues. V was clipped by 3 bases and J by 1 base, with 11 bases between them. The CDR3 nucleotides read TGTGCCAGCAGCCACGGGGGAGTGGGCACAGATACGCAGTATTTT. Protein sequence: CASSHGGVGTDTQYF.

This clonotype was seen at least ten times. This chain connects TRBV3-1 to TRBJ2-3; 11 bases fit TRBD2. Germline V CDR1 and CDR2: LGHDT, YNNKEL (reference sequence). The CDR3 length is 17 residues. With 4 bases clipped from V and 4 bases from J, the junction kept 10 bases outside the gene matches. CDR3 amino acids: CASSRDLLAGVADTQYF. CDR3 DNA sequence: TGTGCCAGCAGCCGAGATTTACTAGCGGGAGTTGCAGATACGCAGTATTTT.

Ten or more counts support this clonotype. The CDR3 loop is CSVESREIYNEQFF. DNA for the CDR3: TGCAGCGTTGAATCTAGGGAGATATACAATGAGCAGTTCTTC. The rearrangement links TRBV29-1 to TRBJ2-1, with D perhaps matching TRBD2 (5 bases). The CDR3 consists of 14 residues. Between the trimmed V and J ends, which lost 2 bases and 4 bases, there was a span of 12 bases. Germline lookup yields CDR1 SQVTM and CDR2 ANQGSEA.

The chain uses TRBV15 and TRBJ2-6; 7 bases map to TRBD1. The CDR3 has 14 amino acids. The J segment lost 6 bases and the V segment lost 9 bases, leaving 8 bases of the junction unmatched. Germline V CDR1 and CDR2: LNHNV, YYDKDF (reference sequence). Here the CDR3 DNA reads TGTGCCACGAAACGAGGGGGCGAGGCCAACGTCCTGACTTTC. Amino acids: CATKRGGEANVLTF.

V and J are TRBV30 and TRBJ2-5, with D hard to call. The CDR3 is made up of 11 amino acids. The germline V gene encodes CDR1 GTSNPN and CDR2 SVGIG (reference sequence). The CDR3 DNA reads as TGTTCATGGACGGAACAAGAGACCCAGTACTTC. This codes for CSWTEQETQYF. Drawing the rest from reference TRBV30 and TRBJ2-5, the complete variable domain is SQTIHQWPATLVQPVGSPLSLECTVEGTSNPNLYWYRQAAGRGLQLLFYSVGIGQISSEVPQNLSASRPQDRQFILSSKKLLLSDSGFYLCSWTEQETQYFGPGTRLLVL.

This clonotype was detected only a few times. The rearrangement uses TRBV6-4 and TRBJ2-1; D unresolved. V lost 4 bases and J lost 7, with 14 bases in between. This CDR3 has 14 residues. Germline V gene data show CDR1 as MRHNA and CDR2 as SNTAGT. The CDR3 spells CASSGLGGSNEQFF. The CDR3 region has the DNA TGTGCCAGCAGTGGTCTCGGTGGTTCTAATGAGCAGTTCTTC.

This clonotype appeared a few times. V usage is TRBV21-1 and J usage is TRBJ2-4; the D call of TRBD1 is as the table states it, not checked on the DNA. TRBV21-1 is marked as a pseudogene. This CDR3 contains 20 residues. This chain's CDR3 is CASSGRRDTVGSRAKNIQYF. For the CDR3, the DNA is TGTGCCAGCAGCGGACGCCGGGACACCGTGGGTTCGAGGGCCAAAAACATTCAGTACTTC.

This clonotype was picked up a small number of times. The gene calls are TRBV5-1 and TRBJ1-1, with 10 nucleotides matching TRBD1. Germline assignment: CDR1 SGHRS and CDR2 YFSETQ. This CDR3 is 16 amino acids long. J gave up 5 bases and V 4 bases, and 11 bases lay outside the gene matches. The CDR3 protein is CASSRTGGISGTEAFF. For the CDR3, the DNA is TGCGCCAGCAGCAGGACAGGGGGAATCAGCGGAACTGAAGCTTTCTTT.

This clonotype has only a few counts. The genes are TRBV7-2 and TRBJ2-3, with D perhaps given as TRBD1 or TRBD2 (5 bases each). The CDR3 covers 14 residues. V lost 5 bases and J lost 4, with 13 bases in between. Germline CDR1 and CDR2: SGHTA and FQGNSA. This CDR3 is CASSRRSGPDTQYF. The CDR3 region has the DNA TGTGCCAGCAGCCGTCGCTCGGGGCCAGATACGCAGTATTTT.